Listed here are 16 T cell receptor beta chains from one sample, sequenced in a study of T-cell reconstitution after alpha-beta-depleted transplantation in children. Construction of the TCRbeta library involved unique molecular identifiers. TCRdb re-derived calls from the PCR reads in MiXCR, one entry per CDR3 protein. Among approximately 400,000 distinct CDR3 sequences listed, roughly 10% were seen once. The sequences come from PBMCs from the stem cell graft donor, collected from the stem cell graft. Source of these receptors: a human donor who donated a stem cell graft to a child with acute myeloid leukemia.

This clonotype has at least ten counts. CDR3 in DNA: TGTGCCAGCAGCGTAGGCAGGGGACTTGAGCAGTTCTTC. Its protein product is CASSVGRGLEQFF. This chain uses TRBV9 with TRBJ2-1; tentatively, D is TRBD1 or TRBD2 (6 bases each). The CDR3 sequence is 13 residues long. Germline V lookup: CDR1 SGDLS, CDR2 YYNGEE. V was clipped by 0 bases and J by 9 bases, with 10 bases between them.

The V call is TRBV12-3 or TRBV12-4, the J call TRBJ2-7, with D tentatively TRBD1 or TRBD2 (5 bases each). The CDR3 totals 12 residues. The V and J ends lost 7 bases and 3 bases respectively, with 10 bases between them. This CDR3 reads CASMRGDYEQYF. DNA of the CDR3: TGTGCCAGCATGCGAGGGGACTACGAGCAGTACTTC.

The rearrangement joins TRBV10-3 to TRBJ2-1; TRBD1 matches 11 bases. The CDR3 sequence is 14 residues long. V lost 4 bases, J lost 9 bases, and 5 bases stayed unmatched. CDR1 is ENHRY, CDR2 SYGVKD, per germline. The CDR3 bases are TGTGCCATCAGTGGAGGACAGGGGGCCGTTGAGCAGTTCTTC. The encoded protein is CAISGGQGAVEQFF.

This clonotype was detected many times. The V and J genes are TRBV6-5 and TRBJ2-2; D gene uncertain. Trimming removed 6 bases at V and 3 bases at J, with 5 bases between. The germline CDR1 and CDR2 sequences are MNHEY and SVGAGI. The CDR3 totals 12 residues. CDR3 loop: CASSSHTGELFF. As DNA, the CDR3 is TGTGCCAGCAGCTCACACACCGGGGAGCTGTTTTTT.

This clonotype was counted between two and nine times. This chain connects TRBV12-3 or TRBV12-4 to TRBJ1-5, with D possibly matching TRBD1 (5 bases). V was trimmed by 2 bases and J by 2 bases, leaving 7 bases between them. The CDR3 runs to 14 residues. CDR3 amino acids: CASSLWGGNQPQHF. The CDR3 DNA is TGTGCCAGCAGTTTATGGGGGGGCAATCAGCCCCAGCATTTT.

There are a few counts of this clonotype. The gene calls are TRBV20-1 and TRBJ2-5; 7 nucleotides match TRBD2. The V segment lost 0 bases and the J segment 7 bases; nucleotides outside the gene matches: 11. The CDR3 is made up of 15 amino acids. Germline V gene sequence: CDR1 DFQATT, CDR2 SNEGSKA (reference sequence). In nucleotides, the CDR3 is TGCAGTGCTAGAGATCATGGGGGGGACCTAGGGACCCAGTACTTC. Translated, it gives CSARDHGGDLGTQYF.

J is TRBJ2-1 and V is TRBV12-3 or TRBV12-4; the D gene is possibly TRBD2 (7 bases). The CDR3 covers 15 residues. V was shortened by 5 bases and J by 4 bases, with 15 bases between the two germline ends. This CDR3 reads CASSGGGAVYNEQFF. DNA for the CDR3: TGTGCCAGCAGTGGGGGGGGGGCCGTGTACAATGAGCAGTTCTTC.

This clonotype was detected ten times or more. V usage is TRBV5-1 and J usage is TRBJ2-3, with D perhaps given as TRBD1 or TRBD2 (5 bases each). V dropped 0 bases and J dropped 4 bases, with 9 bases sitting between them. The CDR3 spans 14 residues. Germline lookup yields CDR1 SGHRS and CDR2 YFSETQ. The chain's CDR3 is CASSLAGSPDTQYF. The DNA for the CDR3 is TGCGCCAGCAGCTTGGCAGGGAGTCCAGATACGCAGTATTTT. The whole variable domain, remainder taken from reference TRBV5-1 and TRBJ2-3, is KAGVTQTPRYLIKTRGQQVTLSCSPISGHRSVSWYQQTPGQGLQFLFEYFSETQRNKGNFPGRFSGRQFSNSRSEMNVSTLELGDSALYLCASSLAGSPDTQYFGPGTRLTVL.

The table lists this clonotype with a few counts. The chain recombines TRBV6-1 with TRBJ2-2; 9 bases agree with TRBD2. J gave up 4 bases and V 6 bases, and 9 bases lay outside the gene matches. This CDR3 has 16 amino acids. CDR1 is MNHNS and CDR2 is SASEGT in the germline V gene. CDR3 in DNA: TGTGCCAGCAGCGCTCCTAGCGGGGCCTCCACCGGGGAGCTGTTTTTT. Its translation: CASSAPSGASTGELFF.

This clonotype has a handful of counts. This chain links TRBV7-2 with TRBJ2-3; possible D gene TRBD2, 5 bases. The germline gives CDR1 SGHTA, CDR2 FQGNSA. The CDR3 runs 17 residues. The V and J ends lost 2 bases and 0 bases respectively, with 15 bases between them. CDR3 sequence: CASSLFVAPGSTDTQYF. As DNA, the CDR3 is TGTGCCAGCAGCTTATTCGTAGCGCCCGGGAGCACAGATACGCAGTATTTT. The entire variable domain, with the rest obtained from reference TRBV7-2 and TRBJ2-3, is as follows: GAGVSQSPSNKVTEKGKDVELRCDPISGHTALYWYRQSLGQGLEFLIYFQGNSAPDKSGLPSDRFSAERTGGSVSTLTIQRTQQEDSAVYLCASSLFVAPGSTDTQYFGPGTRLTVL.

This clonotype was counted a few times. This chain uses TRBV5-1 with TRBJ2-3; D unresolved. Germline V gene lookup returns CDR1 SGHRS and CDR2 YFSETQ. The V end was cut by 3 bases, the J end by 6 bases, with 8 bases between. This CDR3 comprises 12 residues. The CDR3 protein is CASSYDLDTQYF. The DNA of the CDR3 is TGCGCCAGCAGCTACGACCTGGATACGCAGTATTTT.

The chain employs TRBV12-5 and TRBJ2-1, with D hard to call. The V end lost 6 bases, the J end lost 8 bases, and 11 bases lay between the germline ends. The CDR3 is 12 amino acids. CDR1 LGHNT and CDR2 FRNRAP come from the germline V gene. CDR3: CASGPRWDEQFF. The CDR3, as DNA: TGTGCTAGTGGCCCGCGGTGGGATGAGCAGTTCTTC.

This clonotype turned up a few times. The chain combines TRBV7-9 with TRBJ2-5, with TRBD2 as a possible D gene (7 bases). V lost 5 bases to trimming and J lost 4 bases, with 20 bases between them. From germline, CDR1 is SEHNR and CDR2 FQNEAQ (reference sequence). The CDR3 runs to 16 residues. This chain's CDR3 is CASSPRGLAEIETQYF. The DNA of the CDR3 is TGTGCCAGCAGCCCCCGGGGGCTAGCGGAGATAGAGACCCAGTACTTC.

This clonotype showed up just a few times. This chain links TRBV5-1 with TRBJ2-2; TRBD2 matches 7 bases. The CDR3 totals 16 residues. The V segment lost 5 bases and the J segment 6 bases; nucleotides outside the gene matches: 13. CDR1 and CDR2 from the germline V gene are SGHRS and YFSETQ. The CDR3 spells CASRPGGFSFPGELFF. Here the CDR3 DNA reads TGCGCCAGCAGGCCCGGGGGGTTCTCTTTCCCCGGGGAGCTGTTTTTT. Full variable domain (outside the CDR3, taken from reference TRBV5-1 and TRBJ2-2): KAGVTQTPRYLIKTRGQQVTLSCSPISGHRSVSWYQQTPGQGLQFLFEYFSETQRNKGNFPGRFSGRQFSNSRSEMNVSTLELGDSALYLCASRPGGFSFPGELFFGEGSRLTVL.

This clonotype was seen repeatedly, ten times or more. The chain uses TRBV7-2 and TRBJ2-6; D perhaps matches TRBD1 (5 bases). The CDR3 covers 16 residues. Trimming left V 1 base short and J 10 bases short, with 17 bases between. CDR1 SGHTA and CDR2 FQGNSA come from the germline V gene. The CDR3 is CASSLGTVLGDNVLTF. The DNA of the CDR3 is TGTGCCAGCAGCTTAGGGACCGTCTTAGGGGATAACGTCCTGACTTTC.

The rearrangement links TRBV5-5 to TRBJ2-1; no clear D gene. Germline lookup yields CDR1 SGHKS and CDR2 YYEKEE (reference sequence). The CDR3 is 13 residues long. V lost 0 bases to trimming and J lost 9 bases, with 10 bases between them. Here the CDR3 reads CASSLVAVPEQFF. CDR3 DNA: TGTGCCAGCAGCTTGGTGGCGGTGCCTGAGCAGTTCTTC. The full variable domain, its missing parts supplied by reference TRBV5-5 and TRBJ2-1, is DAGVTQSPTHLIKTRGQQVTLRCSPISGHKSVSWYQQVLGQGPQFIFQYYEKEERGRGNFPDRFSARQFPNYSSELNVNALLLGDSALYLCASSLVAVPEQFFGPGTRLTVL.